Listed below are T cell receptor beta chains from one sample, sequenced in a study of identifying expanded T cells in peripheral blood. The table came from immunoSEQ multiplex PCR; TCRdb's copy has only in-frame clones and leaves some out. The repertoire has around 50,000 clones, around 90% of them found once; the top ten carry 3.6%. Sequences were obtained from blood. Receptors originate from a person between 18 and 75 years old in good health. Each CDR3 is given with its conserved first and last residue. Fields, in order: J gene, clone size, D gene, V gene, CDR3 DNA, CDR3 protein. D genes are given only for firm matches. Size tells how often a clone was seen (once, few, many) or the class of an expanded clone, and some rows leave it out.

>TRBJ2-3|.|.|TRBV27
TGTGCCAGCAGTAGAAGGGACCGCAGCACAGATACGCAGTATTTT
CASSRRDRSTDTQYF
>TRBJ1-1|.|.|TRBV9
TGTGCCAGCAGCGTAGTAAGTGGATCTGAAGCTTTCTTT
CASSVVSGSEAFF
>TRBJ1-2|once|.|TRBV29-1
TGCAGCTTCGCGGGGGGAGCAAATGGCTACACCTTC
CSFAGGANGYTF
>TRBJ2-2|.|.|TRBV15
TGTGCCACCAGCAGAGGGGGGGACACCGGGGAGCTGTTTTTT
CATSRGGDTGELFF
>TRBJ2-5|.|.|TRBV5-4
TGTGCCAGCAGCTCCCCGGGACCCTCCGTCGAGACCCAGTACTTC
CASSSPGPSVETQYF
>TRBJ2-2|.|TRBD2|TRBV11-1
TGTGCCAGCAGCCGGGACTATAACACCGGGGAGCTGTTTTTT
CASSRDYNTGELFF
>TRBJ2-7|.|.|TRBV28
TGTGCCAGCAGTTTGGACATTGGTCCCTACGAGCAGTACTTC
CASSLDIGPYEQYF
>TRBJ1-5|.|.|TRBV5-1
TGCGCCAGCAGCGAAGGGGCAAGCAATCAGCCCCAGCATTTT
CASSEGASNQPQHF
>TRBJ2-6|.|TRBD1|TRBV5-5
TGTGCCAGCAGCTTGAACGGACAGGGCTCTCGGGGGGCCAACGTCCTGACTTTC
CASSLNGQGSRGANVLTF
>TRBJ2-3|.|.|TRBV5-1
TGCGCCAGCAGCTTGTATCCCCCCAGCGGGCCCACAGATACGCAGTATTTT
CASSLYPPSGPTDTQYF
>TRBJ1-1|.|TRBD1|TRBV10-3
TGTGCCATCAGTGAAGGACAGGGGACTGAAGCTTTCTTT
CAISEGQGTEAFF
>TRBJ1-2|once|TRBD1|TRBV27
TGTGCCAGCAGTTTTGCAATCGGGGACAGATATGGCTACACCTTC
CASSFAIGDRYGYTF
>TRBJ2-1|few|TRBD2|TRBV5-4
TGTGCCAGCAGCTCCGGGACTAGCGGGATCAATGAGCAGTTCTTC
CASSSGTSGINEQFF
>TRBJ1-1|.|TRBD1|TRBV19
TGTGCCAGTAATGGCAGGGGGGCCATGAACACTGAAGCTTTCTTT
CASNGRGAMNTEAFF
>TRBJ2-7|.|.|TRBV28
TGTGCCAGCAGTTTATCCGCATTTGAGCAGTACTTC
CASSLSAFEQYF
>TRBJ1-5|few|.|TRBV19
TGTGCCAGTAGTAGAGGTCGAGAAAATCAGCCCCAGCATTTT
CASSRGRENQPQHF
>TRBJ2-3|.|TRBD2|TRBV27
TGTGCCAGCAGAACAACAGTCGGGGGGGCTAGCACAGATACGCAGTATTTT
CASRTTVGGASTDTQYF
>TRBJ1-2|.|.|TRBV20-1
TGCAGTGCTACGGACCGTTATGGCTACACCTTC
CSATDRYGYTF
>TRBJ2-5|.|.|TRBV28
TGTGCCAGCAGTTTGTATCGGTCGGATAAAGAGACCCAGTACTTC
CASSLYRSDKETQYF
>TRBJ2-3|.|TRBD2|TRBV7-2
TGTGCCAGCAGCCCTCGAGCGGGGGGCCACACAGATACGCAGTATTTT
CASSPRAGGHTDTQYF
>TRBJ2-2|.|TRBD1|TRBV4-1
TGCGCCAGCAGCCAGGGGACAGGGCGGGCCGGGGAGCTGTTTTTT
CASSQGTGRAGELFF
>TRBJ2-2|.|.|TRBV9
TGTGCCAGCAGCGTAGGTGTGGGCCCGAACACCGGGGAGCTGTTTTTT
CASSVGVGPNTGELFF
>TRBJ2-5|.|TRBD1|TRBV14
TGTGCCAGCAGCCTATGGACAGGGGGCGCGGAGACCCAGTACTTC
CASSLWTGGAETQYF
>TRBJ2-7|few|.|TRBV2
TGTGCCAGCAGTGATCGATATGGGGAACCCTACGAGCAGTACTTC
CASSDRYGEPYEQYF
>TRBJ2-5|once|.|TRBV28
TGTGCCAGCAACCAGGGGGGGCATCAAGAGACCCAGTACTTC
CASNQGGHQETQYF
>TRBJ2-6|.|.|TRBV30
TGTGCCTGGAGTGTACTTCCCTCTGGGGCCAACGTCCTGACTTTC
CAWSVLPSGANVLTF
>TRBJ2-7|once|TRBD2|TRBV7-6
TGTGCCAGCAGCTTAGCCCCCCTAGCGGGAGACCTCTACGAGCAGTACTTC
CASSLAPLAGDLYEQYF
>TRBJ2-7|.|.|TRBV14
TGTGCCAGCAGCCAAGACAGGGAATCCTACGAGCAGTACTTC
CASSQDRESYEQYF
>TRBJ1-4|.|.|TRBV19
TGTGCCAGTACACACGGCGGGGGCAATGAAAAACTGTTTTTT
CASTHGGGNEKLFF
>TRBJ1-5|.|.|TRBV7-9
TGTGCCAGCAGCTTAGGACAGTATCAGCCCCAGCATTTT
CASSLGQYQPQHF
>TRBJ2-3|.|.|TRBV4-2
TGTGCCAGCAGCGTGGAGGGAGTTAGAGATACGCAGTATTTT
CASSVEGVRDTQYF
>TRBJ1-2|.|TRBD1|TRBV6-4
TGTGCCAGCAGCCCACTGGGAGGACAGGGCGGCTACACCTTC
CASSPLGGQGGYTF
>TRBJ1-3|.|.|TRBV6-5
TGTGCCAGCAGCCCCGGGGGCACTGGAAACACCATATATTTT
CASSPGGTGNTIYF
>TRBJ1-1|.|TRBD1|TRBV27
TGTGCCAGCAGTTCCTCCGGGACAGGGTCCACCCGAGGAATGAACACTGAAGCTTTCTTT
CASSSSGTGSTRGMNTEAFF
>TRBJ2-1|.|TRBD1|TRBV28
TGTGCCAGCAGACCCAGCCCTGGACAGGGATCGAGCGATGAGCAGTTCTTC
CASRPSPGQGSSDEQFF
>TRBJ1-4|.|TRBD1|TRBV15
TGTGCCACCAGCAGAGTAAGCTGGACAGGGGGAGAAAAACTGTTTTTT
CATSRVSWTGGEKLFF
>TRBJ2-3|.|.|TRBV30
TGTGCCTGGAGGGACCGCAGGGGCACAGATACGCAGTATTTT
CAWRDRRGTDTQYF
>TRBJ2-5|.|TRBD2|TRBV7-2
TGTGCCAGCAGCCTCATGGGAGGGGCAGGGGAGACCCAGTACTTC
CASSLMGGAGETQYF
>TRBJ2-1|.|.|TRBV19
TGTGCCAGTAGTCCCCGTGGGGGTCTGGGAAATGAGCAGTTCTTC
CASSPRGGLGNEQFF
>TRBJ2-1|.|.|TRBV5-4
TGTGCCAGCAGCCCCAACTTAGGGCTCCATGAGCAGTTCTTC
CASSPNLGLHEQFF
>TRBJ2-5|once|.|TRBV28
TGTGCCAGCAGTTTAGCGGCGGGGATCACCAAGACCCAGTACTTC
CASSLAAGITKTQYF
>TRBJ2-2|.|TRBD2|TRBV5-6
TGTGCCAGCAGCCTGACTAGCGGGTGGGCCGGGGAGCTGTTTTTT
CASSLTSGWAGELFF
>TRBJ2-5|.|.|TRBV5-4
TGTGCCAGCAGCTCGGCAGGGCGGGAGACCCAGTACTTC
CASSSAGRETQYF
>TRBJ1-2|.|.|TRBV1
TGCACCAGCAGCCCCTATCTTGGGAGCTATAACTATGGCTACACCTTC
CTSSPYLGSYNYGYTF
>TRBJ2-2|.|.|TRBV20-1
TGCAGTGCTACACAGAAAGGGGAGCTGTTTTTT
CSATQKGELFF
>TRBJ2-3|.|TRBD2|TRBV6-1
TGTGCCAGCAGTCTTGAGCGGGAGGGAGCAGATACGCAGTATTTT
CASSLEREGADTQYF
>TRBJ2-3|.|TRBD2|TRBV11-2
TGTGCCAGCAGCTCCTGGACTAGCGGGGGGTACACAGATACGCAGTATTTT
CASSSWTSGGYTDTQYF
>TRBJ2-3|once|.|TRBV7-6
TGTGCCAGCAGCCTAAAGGGGACTTTGCTGTATTTT
CASSLKGTLLYF
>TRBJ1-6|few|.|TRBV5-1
TGCGCCAGCAGCCAGGGGATTATCGGGAATTCACCCCTCCACTTT
CASSQGIIGNSPLHF
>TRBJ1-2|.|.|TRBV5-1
TGCGCCAGCAGCTTGGAGCCAGGAGCTCCCTATGGCTACACCTTC
CASSLEPGAPYGYTF
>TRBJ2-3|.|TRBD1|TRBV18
TGTGCCAGCTCAGCCGGGACAGGGGGGGCAGATACGCAGTATTTT
CASSAGTGGADTQYF
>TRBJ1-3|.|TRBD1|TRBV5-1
TGCGCCAGCAGCTTGGCCGGGACAGGGGCTGGAAACACCATATATTTT
CASSLAGTGAGNTIYF
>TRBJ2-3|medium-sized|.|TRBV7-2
TGTGCCAGCAGCCCCGGGGTCACCGGTACGCAGTATTTT
CASSPGVTGTQYF
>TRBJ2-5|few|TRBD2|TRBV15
TGTGCCACCAGCGGGCCGGGACTAGGAGGAGAGACCCAGTACTTC
CATSGPGLGGETQYF